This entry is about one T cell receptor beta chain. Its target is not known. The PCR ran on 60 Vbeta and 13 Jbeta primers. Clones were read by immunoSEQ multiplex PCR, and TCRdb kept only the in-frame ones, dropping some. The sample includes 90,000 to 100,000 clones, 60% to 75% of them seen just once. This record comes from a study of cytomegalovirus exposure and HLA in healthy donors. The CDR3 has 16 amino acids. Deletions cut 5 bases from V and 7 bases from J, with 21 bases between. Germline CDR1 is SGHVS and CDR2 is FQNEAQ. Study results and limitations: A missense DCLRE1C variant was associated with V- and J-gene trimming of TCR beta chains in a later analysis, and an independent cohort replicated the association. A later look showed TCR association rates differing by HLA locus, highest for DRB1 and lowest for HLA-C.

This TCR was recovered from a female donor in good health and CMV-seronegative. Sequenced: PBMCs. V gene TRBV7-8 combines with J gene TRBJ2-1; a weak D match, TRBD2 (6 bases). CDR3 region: CASSARRGGKENEQFF. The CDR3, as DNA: TGTGCCAGCAGCGCCCGAAGGGGCGGGAAAGAGAATGAGCAGTTCTTC.